A selection of T cell receptor beta chains follows, all from one sample in a study of CD8 T cells in ankylosing spondylitis. From the 5' RACE reads, TCRdb called clonotypes with MiXCR, one entry per CDR3 protein. The table has hundreds of thousands of distinct CDR3 sequences, around 21% seen once; the top ten hold 3.5%. The specimen was blood, either unsorted or a sorted T cell fraction (not recorded which). These receptors all stem from a female donor with ankylosing spondylitis or in good health (not recorded which). Each CDR3 is given with its conserved first and last residue. Each record gives: D gene, clone size, J gene, V gene, CDR3 DNA, CDR3 protein. A D gene is named only where the DNA matches it firmly. Size is omitted from some rows. Given values are once, few, many or a class for expanded clones.

D: -
size: -
J: TRBJ1-1
V: TRBV5-5
DNA: TGTGCCAGCAGCGGGGGCAGAGCTGAGAACACTGAAGCTTTCTTT
CDR3: CASSGGRAENTEAFF

D: -
size: -
J: TRBJ2-1
V: TRBV7-6
DNA: TGTGCCAGCAGACCGAGATCCTACAATGAGCAGTTCTTC
CDR3: CASRPRSYNEQFF

D: TRBD2
size: many
J: TRBJ2-7
V: TRBV12-3/TRBV12-4
DNA: TGTGCCAGCAGCCAACTAGCGGGGCGTTACGAGCAGTACTTC
CDR3: CASSQLAGRYEQYF

D: TRBD1
size: -
J: TRBJ2-5
V: TRBV19
DNA: TGTGCCAGTAGTATAGGTAACAGGGGGGAGACCCAGTACTTC
CDR3: CASSIGNRGETQYF

D: -
size: many
J: TRBJ2-5
V: TRBV24-1
DNA: TGTGCCACCCAAGTCGGAGAGACCCAGTACTTC
CDR3: CATQVGETQYF

D: TRBD2
size: many
J: TRBJ2-3
V: TRBV29-1
DNA: TGCAGCGTTGACTGGCGGGAGGGCCATCATACGCAGTATTTT
CDR3: CSVDWREGHHTQYF

D: -
size: -
J: TRBJ2-6
V: TRBV13
DNA: TGTGCCAGCAGCCATAGGCCTGGGGCCAACGTCCTGACTTTC
CDR3: CASSHRPGANVLTF

D: -
size: -
J: TRBJ2-7
V: TRBV10-3
DNA: TGTGCCATCAGTGAGTCGGGTAGCGTCGGCTACGAGCAGTACTTC
CDR3: CAISESGSVGYEQYF

D: -
size: -
J: TRBJ1-1
V: TRBV6-2/TRBV6-3
DNA: TGTGCCAGCAGAGACGTTCCCCGGCTTGAAGCTTTCTTT
CDR3: CASRDVPRLEAFF

D: -
size: -
J: TRBJ2-7
V: TRBV28
DNA: TGTGCCAGCATCCGGCCAGGAACCTACGAGCAGTACTTC
CDR3: CASIRPGTYEQYF

D: TRBD1
size: -
J: TRBJ2-1
V: TRBV9
DNA: TGTGCCAGCAGCTCGACAGGGTTATACAATGAGCAGTTCTTC
CDR3: CASSSTGLYNEQFF

D: -
size: few
J: TRBJ2-5
V: TRBV7-9
DNA: TGTGCCAGCGACCGGGATCTCCAAGAGACCCAGTACTTC
CDR3: CASDRDLQETQYF

D: -
size: -
J: TRBJ1-5
V: TRBV6-2/TRBV6-3
DNA: TGTGCCAGCAGCCTCGGCCCCCCGGCGGGTCAGCCCCAGCATTTT
CDR3: CASSLGPPAGQPQHF

D: -
size: many
J: TRBJ2-7
V: TRBV28
DNA: TGTGCCAGCAGTACCCCTTTTGTGCCGGTTACCTACGAGCAGTACTTC
CDR3: CASSTPFVPVTYEQYF

D: -
size: -
J: TRBJ2-5
V: TRBV11-2
DNA: TGTGCCAGCAGCTCGGGGGACACCCTCAAGATGGGGACCCAGTACTTC
CDR3: CASSSGDTLKMGTQYF

D: -
size: once
J: TRBJ1-2
V: TRBV18
DNA: TGTGCCAGCTCATTCCAGGTTTCCTATGGCTACACCTTC
CDR3: CASSFQVSYGYTF

D: -
size: few
J: TRBJ2-7
V: TRBV7-7
DNA: TGTGCCAGCAGCTTAGGGCGGGCGAGCTCCTACGAGCAGTACTTC
CDR3: CASSLGRASSYEQYF

D: TRBD1
size: few
J: TRBJ1-2
V: TRBV28
DNA: TGTGCTTTAAACCGGGACAGGGCGAACTATGGCTACACCTTC
CDR3: CALNRDRANYGYTF

D: -
size: -
J: TRBJ1-1
V: TRBV20-1
DNA: TGCAGTGCTAATTCAGCCTCCTTGAATTTAGAAGCTTTCTTT
CDR3: CSANSASLNLEAFF

D: TRBD2
size: few
J: TRBJ2-1
V: TRBV7-2
DNA: TGTGCCAGCAGCTTAAAGATAGCGGGACTGACGTACAATGAGCAGTTCTTC
CDR3: CASSLKIAGLTYNEQFF

D: TRBD2
size: -
J: TRBJ2-2
V: TRBV10-3
DNA: TGTGCCATCAGTGGGGCTAGCGGGAACACCGGGGAGCTGTTTTTT
CDR3: CAISGASGNTGELFF

D: TRBD2
size: -
J: TRBJ2-1
V: TRBV6-6
DNA: TGTGCCAGCAGTTATCGGCGGGAGGGGTCCTACAATGAGCAGTTCTTC
CDR3: CASSYRREGSYNEQFF

D: -
size: few
J: TRBJ2-7
V: TRBV20-1
DNA: TGCAGTGCTAGAGTTCCCTCCTACGAGCAGTACTTC
CDR3: CSARVPSYEQYF

D: -
size: many
J: TRBJ1-1
V: TRBV4-2
DNA: TGTGCCAGCGGACCCTCAGGGCCCAGGACTGAAGCTTTCTTT
CDR3: CASGPSGPRTEAFF

D: TRBD2
size: -
J: TRBJ2-1
V: TRBV20-1
DNA: TGCAGTGCTACTCCACCCCTAGCGGGAGTGGGCAATGAGCAGTTCTTC
CDR3: CSATPPLAGVGNEQFF

D: TRBD1
size: few
J: TRBJ2-7
V: TRBV6-5
DNA: TGTGCCAGCAGTTACTCGACCCCGGACAGGGCCTACGAGCAGTACTTC
CDR3: CASSYSTPDRAYEQYF

D: TRBD1
size: -
J: TRBJ1-4
V: TRBV12-3/TRBV12-4
DNA: TGTGCCAGCAGAACCGGGACAGTGAGAGAAAAACTGTTTTTT
CDR3: CASRTGTVREKLFF

D: TRBD2
size: few
J: TRBJ2-7
V: TRBV20-1
DNA: TGCAGTGCTAGAGATTGGCTAGCGGGATACGAGCAGTACTTC
CDR3: CSARDWLAGYEQYF

D: TRBD1
size: many
J: TRBJ2-4
V: TRBV12-3/TRBV12-4
DNA: TGTGCCAGCAGGCGGGGACAGGGAATAGCCAAAAACATTCAGTACTTC
CDR3: CASRRGQGIAKNIQYF

D: -
size: -
J: TRBJ2-7
V: TRBV12-3/TRBV12-4
DNA: TGTGCCAGCAGTCCCTCATCGCGAGGCGAGCAGTACTTC
CDR3: CASSPSSRGEQYF

D: -
size: many
J: TRBJ2-7
V: TRBV4-2
DNA: TGTGCCAGCAGCCAAAACTTCTACGAGCAGTACTTC
CDR3: CASSQNFYEQYF

D: -
size: -
J: TRBJ2-7
V: TRBV20-1
DNA: TGCAGTGTCCAGGGGGGGGCTAGCTCCTACGAGCAGTACTTC
CDR3: CSVQGGASSYEQYF

D: -
size: -
J: TRBJ2-7
V: TRBV20-1
DNA: TGCAGTGCCGCACTAGCTGGACTCGAGCAGTACTTC
CDR3: CSAALAGLEQYF